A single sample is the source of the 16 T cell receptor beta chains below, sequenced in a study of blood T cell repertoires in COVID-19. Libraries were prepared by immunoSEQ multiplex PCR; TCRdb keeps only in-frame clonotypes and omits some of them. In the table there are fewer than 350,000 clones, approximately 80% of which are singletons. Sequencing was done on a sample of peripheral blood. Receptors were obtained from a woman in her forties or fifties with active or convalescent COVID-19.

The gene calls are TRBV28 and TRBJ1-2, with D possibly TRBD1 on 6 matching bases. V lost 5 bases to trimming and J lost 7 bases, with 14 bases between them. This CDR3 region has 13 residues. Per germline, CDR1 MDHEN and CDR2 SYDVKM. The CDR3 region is CASSLLGTFGYTF. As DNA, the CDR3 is TGTGCCAGCAGTCTCCTTGGGACATTTGGCTACACCTTC.

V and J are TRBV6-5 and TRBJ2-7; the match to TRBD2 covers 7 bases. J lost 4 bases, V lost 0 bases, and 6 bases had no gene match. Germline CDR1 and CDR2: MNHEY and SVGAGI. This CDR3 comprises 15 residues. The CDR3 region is CASSYSRGEGYEQYF. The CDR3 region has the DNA TGTGCCAGCAGTTACTCGAGAGGGGAGGGATACGAGCAGTACTTC.

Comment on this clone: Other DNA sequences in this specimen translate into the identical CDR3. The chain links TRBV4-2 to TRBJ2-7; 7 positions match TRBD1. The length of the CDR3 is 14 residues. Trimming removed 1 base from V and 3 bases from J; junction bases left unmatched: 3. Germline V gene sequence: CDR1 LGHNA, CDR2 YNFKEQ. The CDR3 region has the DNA TGTGCCAGCAGCCAAGGGACAGGCCGCTACGAGCAGTACTTC. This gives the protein CASSQGTGRYEQYF.

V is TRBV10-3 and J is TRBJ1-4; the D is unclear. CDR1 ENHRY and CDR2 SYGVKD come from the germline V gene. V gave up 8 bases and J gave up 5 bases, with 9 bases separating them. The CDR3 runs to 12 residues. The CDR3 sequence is CAISQSNEKLFF. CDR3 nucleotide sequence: TGTGCCATCTCCCAGTCCAATGAAAAACTGTTTTTT.

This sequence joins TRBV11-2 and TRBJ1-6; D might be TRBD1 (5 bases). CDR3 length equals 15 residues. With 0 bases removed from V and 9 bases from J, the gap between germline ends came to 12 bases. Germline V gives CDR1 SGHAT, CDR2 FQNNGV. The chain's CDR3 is CASSLDVGGGSPLHF. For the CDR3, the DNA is TGTGCCAGCAGCTTAGATGTGGGGGGAGGTTCACCCCTCCACTTT.

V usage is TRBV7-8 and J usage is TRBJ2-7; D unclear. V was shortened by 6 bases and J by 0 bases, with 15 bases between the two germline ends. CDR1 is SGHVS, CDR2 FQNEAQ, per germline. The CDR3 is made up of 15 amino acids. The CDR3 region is CASRQAGSFSYEQYF. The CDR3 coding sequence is TGTGCCAGCAGGCAGGCTGGCAGCTTCTCCTACGAGCAGTACTTC.

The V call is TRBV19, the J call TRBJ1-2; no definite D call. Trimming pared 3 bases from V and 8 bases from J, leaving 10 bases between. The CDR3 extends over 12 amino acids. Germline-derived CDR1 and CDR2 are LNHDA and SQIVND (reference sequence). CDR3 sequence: CASSMTPGGYTF. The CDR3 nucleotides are TGTGCCAGTAGTATGACCCCAGGAGGCTACACCTTC.

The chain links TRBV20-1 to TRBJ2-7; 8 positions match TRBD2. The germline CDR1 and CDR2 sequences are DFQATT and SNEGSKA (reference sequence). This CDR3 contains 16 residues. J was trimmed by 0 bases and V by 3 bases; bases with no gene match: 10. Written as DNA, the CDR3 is TGCAGTGCTAGTGGTCGGGAGGGATTCTCCTCCTACGAGCAGTACTTC. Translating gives CSASGREGFSSYEQYF.

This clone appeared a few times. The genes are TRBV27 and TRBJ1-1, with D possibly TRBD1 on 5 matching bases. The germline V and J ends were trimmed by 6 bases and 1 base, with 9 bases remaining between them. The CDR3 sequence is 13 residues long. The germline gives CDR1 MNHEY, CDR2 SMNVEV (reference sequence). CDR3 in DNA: TGTGCCAGCAGAGGGGAGGGGAACACTGAAGCTTTCTTT. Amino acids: CASRGEGNTEAFF.

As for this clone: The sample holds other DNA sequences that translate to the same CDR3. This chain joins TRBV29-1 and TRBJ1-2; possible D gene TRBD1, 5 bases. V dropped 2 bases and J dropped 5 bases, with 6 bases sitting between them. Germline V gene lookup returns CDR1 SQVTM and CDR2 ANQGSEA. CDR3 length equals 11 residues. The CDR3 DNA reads TGCAGCGTTGAATCAGGGTATGGCTACACCTTC. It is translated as CSVESGYGYTF.

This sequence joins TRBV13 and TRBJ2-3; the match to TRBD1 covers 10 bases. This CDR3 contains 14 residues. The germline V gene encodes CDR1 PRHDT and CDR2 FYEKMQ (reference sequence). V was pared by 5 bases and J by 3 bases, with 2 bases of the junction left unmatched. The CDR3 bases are TGTGCCAGCAGCATGGGACAGGGGACAGATACGCAGTATTTT. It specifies CASSMGQGTDTQYF.

The CDR3 region has the DNA TGTGCCAGCAGCTTGAGCCCACAGGGCTACGAGCAGTACTTC. Its protein product is CASSLSPQGYEQYF. V usage is TRBV5-5 and J usage is TRBJ2-7; the D gene is possibly TRBD1 (6 bases). Germline CDR1 reads SGHKS; CDR2 reads YYEKEE (reference sequence). Between the trimmed V and J ends, which lost 1 base and 3 bases, there was a span of 11 bases. This CDR3 region has 14 residues. Using reference TRBV5-5 and TRBJ2-7 for the parts outside the CDR3, the full variable domain is DAGVTQSPTHLIKTRGQQVTLRCSPISGHKSVSWYQQVLGQGPQFIFQYYEKEERGRGNFPDRFSARQFPNYSSELNVNALLLGDSALYLCASSLSPQGYEQYFGPGTRLTVT.

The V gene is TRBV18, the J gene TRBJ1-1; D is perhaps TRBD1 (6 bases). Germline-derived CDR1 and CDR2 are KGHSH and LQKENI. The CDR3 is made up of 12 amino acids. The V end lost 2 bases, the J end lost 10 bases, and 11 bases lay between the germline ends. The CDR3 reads CASSPNRDGAFF. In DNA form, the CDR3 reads TGTGCCAGCTCACCAAACAGGGATGGAGCTTTCTTT.

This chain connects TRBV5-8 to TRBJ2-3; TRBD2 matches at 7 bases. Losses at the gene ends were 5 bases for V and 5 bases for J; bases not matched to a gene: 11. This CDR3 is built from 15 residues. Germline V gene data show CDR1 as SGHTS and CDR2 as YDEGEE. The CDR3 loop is CASRRTGTKKDTQYF. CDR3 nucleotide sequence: TGTGCCAGCAGACGGACCGGGACTAAGAAAGATACGCAGTATTTT.

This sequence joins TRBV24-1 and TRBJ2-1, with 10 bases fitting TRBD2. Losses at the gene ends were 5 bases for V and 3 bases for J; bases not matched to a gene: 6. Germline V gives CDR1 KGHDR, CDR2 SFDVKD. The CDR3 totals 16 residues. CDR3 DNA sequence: TGTGCCACCAGTGGTCGTACTAGCGGGGACTACAATGAGCAGTTCTTC. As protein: CATSGRTSGDYNEQFF.

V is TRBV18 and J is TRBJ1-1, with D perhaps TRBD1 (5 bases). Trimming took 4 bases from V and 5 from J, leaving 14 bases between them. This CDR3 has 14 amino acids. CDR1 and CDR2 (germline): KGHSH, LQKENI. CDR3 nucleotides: TGTGCCAGCTCACAGCAGGGCAGTCAAACTGAAGCTTTCTTT. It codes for CASSQQGSQTEAFF.